The clone carrying this T cell receptor beta chain was detected once. Its antigen is currently unknown. This PCR relied on a set of 60 Vbeta primers and 13 Jbeta primers. Profiling relied on immunoSEQ multiplex PCR, and the TCRdb table lists in-frame clones only, not all of them. The sample yields around 110,000 clones, 71% seen once. These data are taken from a study of cytomegalovirus exposure and HLA in healthy donors. Study information: A data release that came early held approximately 85 million unique TCRs from HLA-typed donors. Study-wide results and caveats: The study put some 150 TCR beta chains on its list as cytomegalovirus-associated. A later analysis appeared to link common viral pathogens to several of the most significant clusters. Analysis was carried out at a later point, and it linked a missense DCLRE1C variant to TCR beta V- and J-gene trimming.

V was clipped by 6 bases and J by 7 bases; unmatched bases: 6. The CDR3 contains 12 residues. Germline V gene data show CDR1 as SGHTA and CDR2 as FQGTGA. The specimen sequenced was PBMCs. The source is a female donor in good health and CMV-seronegative. The genes are TRBV7-3 and TRBJ2-7; TRBD1 matches at 7 bases. CDR3 residues: CASSWTGGEQYF. For the CDR3, the DNA is TGTGCCAGCAGTTGGACAGGTGGGGAGCAGTACTTC.